This passage covers 4 T cell receptor beta chains from one sample sequenced in a study of shared clonotypes between healthy human individuals. Here immunoSEQ multiplex PCR was the method, and the copy in TCRdb shows in-frame clones only, minus some. The sample includes around 2,000,000 clones, about 95% of them seen just once. Naive CD8 cells comprised CD45RO-negative, CCR7-positively selected cells, excluding terminally differentiated effector memory CD45RA+ cells. The material sequenced was naive CD8+ T cells sorted from blood. These receptors were taken from a man between 18 and 29 years old in good health.

The chain employs TRBV7-9 and TRBJ1-3, with TRBD1 as a possible D gene (6 bases). The CDR3 length is 16 residues. Germline CDR1 SEHNR, CDR2 FQNEAQ (reference sequence). The V and J ends lost 0 bases and 0 bases respectively, with 9 bases between them. The CDR3 here is CASSLAYRASGNTIYF. The DNA of the CDR3 is TGTGCCAGCAGCTTAGCTTACAGGGCCTCTGGAAACACCATATATTTT.

With regard to this clone: Other DNA sequences of this sample code for an identical CDR3. The rearrangement uses TRBV6-6 and TRBJ2-3; possibly TRBD1 for D (6 bases). Germline CDR1 reads MNHNY; CDR2 reads SVGAGI (reference sequence). The CDR3 loop spans 15 amino acids. V lost 0 bases, J lost 3 bases, and 10 bases lay in between. The CDR3 loop is CASSYSRQATDTQYF. The CDR3 DNA follows: TGTGCCAGCAGTTACTCGAGACAGGCAACAGATACGCAGTATTTT.

The chain joins TRBV28 to TRBJ1-5; no clear D gene. Trimming pared 3 bases from V and 0 bases from J, leaving 6 bases between. The CDR3 sequence is 14 residues long. Looked up from germline, CDR1 is MDHEN and CDR2 is SYDVKM. The DNA for the CDR3 is TGTGCCAGCAGTTTCGGGTATAGCAATCAGCCCCAGCATTTT. Translation gives CASSFGYSNQPQHF.

This clone was seen a single time. The CDR3 region is CASSRIPDTQYF. In nucleotides, the CDR3 is TGTGCCAGCAGCAGAATCCCGGATACGCAGTATTTT. This rearrangement joins TRBV7-8 to TRBJ2-3; D remains unclear. The CDR3 totals 12 residues. Germline CDR1 is SGHVS and CDR2 is FQNEAQ. V was cut by 5 bases and J by 6 bases, with 9 bases left in between.